Below are 28 T cell receptor beta chains sequenced from a single sample in a study of blood T cells in healthy people across ages. A J-beta primer mix and a sample-barcoded 5' primer were used in a second PCR of roughly 6 to 12 cycles. MiXCR was run by TCRdb on the 5' RACE reads, yielding one entry per CDR3 protein. This sample has fewer than 2,000,000 distinct CDR3 sequences; 30% to 35% occur once, and the top ten carry around 11%. Source material: blood. These receptors were taken from a woman younger than 45 in good health.

The chain uses TRBV7-3 and TRBJ2-1; possibly TRBD2 for D (6 bases). CDR3 length: 16 residues. Trimming took 5 bases from V and 1 from J, leaving 15 bases between them. The V gene's germline CDR1 is SGHTA and CDR2 FQGTGA. CDR3: CASSQVSGESYNEQFF. The DNA of the CDR3 is TGTGCCAGCAGCCAAGTGTCGGGGGAGTCCTACAATGAGCAGTTCTTC. The entire variable domain, with the rest obtained from reference TRBV7-3 and TRBJ2-1, is as follows: GAGVSQTPSNKVTEKGKYVELRCDPISGHTALYWYRQSLGQGPEFLIYFQGTGAADDSGLPNDRFFAVRPEGSVSTLKIQRTERGDSAVYLCASSQVSGESYNEQFFGPGTRLTVL.

CDR3 nucleotides: TGTGCCAGCAGTCCCCGTTTCGAGCAGTACTTC. This sequence encodes CASSPRFEQYF. The chain links TRBV27 to TRBJ2-7; D is undetermined. CDR1 is MNHEY, CDR2 SMNVEV, per germline (reference sequence). The V end was cut by 5 bases, the J end by 6 bases, with 8 bases between. This CDR3 comprises 11 residues.

This chain joins TRBV4-1 and TRBJ2-5, with a tentative D call TRBD2 (6 bases). This CDR3 has 16 residues. The germline CDR1 and CDR2 sequences are MGHRA and YSYEKL. The ends were cut back, 0 bases at V and 0 bases at J, with 11 bases in the middle. The CDR3 is CASSQERGVYQETQYF. The CDR3 DNA is TGCGCCAGCAGCCAAGAGCGGGGCGTGTACCAAGAGACCCAGTACTTC.

Details on this clonotype: A clone one base away is much larger, so this may be a read error. The chain links TRBV5-6 to TRBJ2-3; 10 nucleotides match TRBD2. With V trimmed by 1 base and J by 3 bases, 8 bases remained unmatched. Germline CDR1 SGHDT, CDR2 YYEEEE. The CDR3 totals 17 residues. CDR3 bases: TGTGCCAGCAGCTTGTGTCTCGGAGCGGGGGGGACAGATACGCAGTATTTT. As protein: CASSLCLGAGGTDTQYF.

In this sample, this clonotype turned up a few times. The chain carries TRBV7-2 and TRBJ2-1, with TRBD2 matching over 9 bases. V lost 3 bases to trimming and J lost 5 bases; unmatched junction nucleotides: 5. Germline loops: CDR1 SGHTA, CDR2 FQGNSA. This CDR3 comprises 15 residues. CDR3 sequence: CASSFQRGVHNEQFF. The CDR3 nucleotides are TGTGCCAGCAGCTTTCAGCGGGGGGTCCACAATGAGCAGTTCTTC.

This clonotype showed up just a few times. CDR3 protein: CASTTRAGYNEQFF. Here the CDR3 DNA reads TGTGCCAGCACCACTAGAGCGGGCTACAATGAGCAGTTCTTC. This chain connects TRBV28 to TRBJ2-1; D perhaps matches TRBD2 (6 bases). V shed 7 bases and J shed 3 bases, with 13 bases lying between them. The CDR3 loop spans 14 amino acids. Looked up from germline, CDR1 is MDHEN and CDR2 is SYDVKM.

As to this clonotype: Relative to the germline gene, one junction end is altered; a read error may explain this. The gene calls are TRBV7-2 and TRBJ2-3, with TRBD2 matching 7 bases. The CDR3 has 12 amino acids. Germline-derived CDR1 and CDR2 are SGHTA and FQGNSA. In DNA form, the CDR3 reads TGTGCTAGCAGCGGGATGTCAGATACGCAGTATTTT. Encoded protein: CASSGMSDTQYF.

This clonotype was recorded a few times. For the CDR3, the DNA is TGTGCCATCAGTGAATCGGCGGTAGTCTCCTACAATGAGCAGTTCTTC. It codes for CAISESAVVSYNEQFF. V is TRBV10-3 and J is TRBJ2-1; no definite D call. V lost 3 bases, J lost 0 bases, and 12 bases lay in between. The CDR3 has 16 amino acids. CDR1 is ENHRY, CDR2 SYGVKD, per germline.

This clonotype was seen many times. The chain employs TRBV10-3 and TRBJ2-1; D is unclear. The CDR3 is made up of 12 amino acids. CDR1 is ENHRY and CDR2 is SYGVKD in the germline V gene. Deletions cut 0 bases from V and 9 bases from J, with 6 bases between. Here the CDR3 reads CAISESKSEQFF. In DNA form, the CDR3 reads TGTGCCATCAGTGAGTCGAAAAGTGAGCAGTTCTTC.

The rearrangement links TRBV29-1 to TRBJ2-1; 7 nucleotides agree with TRBD2. CDR1 is SQVTM, CDR2 ANQGSEA, per germline. Trimming at V came to 6 bases and at J to 4 bases, leaving 12 bases not matched to a gene. There are 15 residues in the CDR3. The DNA for the CDR3 is TGCAGCGTAGTTGGAGACTCGGGGGGTTACAATGAGCAGTTCTTC. Its protein is CSVVGDSGGYNEQFF.

The table lists this clonotype with a few counts. This sequence may be a read error, since a much larger clone differs from it by one base. The chain combines TRBV12-3 or TRBV12-4 with TRBJ1-2; TRBD1 agrees at 7 bases. The CDR3 contains 14 residues. The V gene end was trimmed by 6 bases and the J gene end by 4 bases; junction bases not matched to a gene: 8. The CDR3 DNA reads TGTGCCAGCAGCCGGGGACAGCGAATCTATGGCTACACCTTC. This encodes CASSRGQRIYGYTF.

The J gene is TRBJ2-1, the V gene TRBV9, with TRBD2 matching 7 bases. The trim removed 0 bases at V and 4 bases at J, leaving 4 bases unmatched. The germline V gene encodes CDR1 SGDLS and CDR2 YYNGEE. The length of the CDR3 is 15 residues. The CDR3 DNA is TGTGCCAGCAGCGTAGGGGAGGGACCTTACAATGAGCAGTTCTTC. Translated, it gives CASSVGEGPYNEQFF.

This clonotype turned up a few times. V usage is TRBV5-6 and J usage is TRBJ2-7, with D unclear. Germline CDR1 is SGHDT and CDR2 is YYEEEE. The V end lost 4 bases, the J end lost 4 bases, and 9 bases lay between the germline ends. This CDR3 has 12 amino acids. The CDR3 loop is CASSRFPYEQYF. In nucleotides, the CDR3 is TGTGCCAGCAGCCGGTTCCCATACGAGCAGTACTTC.

The V and J genes are TRBV9 and TRBJ2-3; the D is unclear. This CDR3 spans 14 amino acids. Looked up from germline, CDR1 is SGDLS and CDR2 is YYNGEE. V gave up 0 bases and J gave up 2 bases, with 7 bases separating them. CDR3 sequence: CASSVGAVTDTQYF. The CDR3 nucleotides are TGTGCCAGCAGCGTAGGGGCCGTCACAGATACGCAGTATTTT.

The chain combines TRBV5-1 with TRBJ2-7, with D unresolved. The CDR3 loop spans 15 amino acids. Looked up from germline, CDR1 is SGHRS and CDR2 is YFSETQ. V lost 0 bases, J lost 7 bases, and 17 bases lay in between. The CDR3 protein is CASSLVQRETGEQYF. The CDR3 DNA follows: TGCGCCAGCAGCTTGGTGCAGCGAGAGACCGGGGAGCAGTACTTC.

J is TRBJ2-7 and V is TRBV7-3; 11 bases align to TRBD2. The trim removed 5 bases at V and 2 bases at J, leaving 17 bases unmatched. CDR3 length: 19 amino acids. Per the germline V gene, CDR1 is SGHTA and CDR2 is FQGTGA. Written as DNA, the CDR3 is TGTGCCAGCAGCCCGTCATCTGAGACTAGCGGGATTGGTCCCTACGAGCAGTACTTC. It specifies CASSPSSETSGIGPYEQYF. Drawing the rest from reference TRBV7-3 and TRBJ2-7, the complete variable domain is GAGVSQTPSNKVTEKGKYVELRCDPISGHTALYWYRQSLGQGPEFLIYFQGTGAADDSGLPNDRFFAVRPEGSVSTLKIQRTERGDSAVYLCASSPSSETSGIGPYEQYFGPGTRLTVT.

As for this clonotype: One end of the junction varies from germline; a read error may be responsible. The chain uses TRBV7-2 and TRBJ2-3, with 9 bases lining up with TRBD2. The CDR3 extends over 15 amino acids. Germline assignment: CDR1 SGHTA and CDR2 FQGNSA. Here the CDR3 reads CASGLGGLASDTQYF. The CDR3 nucleotides read TGTGCCAGCGGCTTAGGGGGACTAGCTTCAGATACGCAGTATTTT. Full variable domain (outside the CDR3, taken from reference TRBV7-2 and TRBJ2-3): GAGVSQSPSNKVTEKGKDVELRCDPISGHTALYWYRQSLGQGLEFLIYFQGNSAPDKSGLPSDRFSAERTGGSVSTLTIQRTQQEDSAVYLCASGLGGLASDTQYFGPGTRLTVL.

Only a few counts were recorded for this clonotype. V is TRBV13 and J is TRBJ2-3; D not certain. Between the trimmed V and J ends, which lost 1 base and 4 bases, there was a span of 9 bases. This CDR3 is 14 amino acids long. Germline V gene sequence: CDR1 PRHDT, CDR2 FYEKMQ (reference sequence). The CDR3 nucleotides read TGTGCCAGCAGCTTAGAAGAGTACGCAGATACGCAGTATTTT. It is translated as CASSLEEYADTQYF.

This clonotype was recorded a few times. J is TRBJ2-6 and V is TRBV4-1; a possible D gene is TRBD2 (6 bases). Germline V gene lookup returns CDR1 MGHRA and CDR2 YSYEKL. This CDR3 is built from 16 residues. Trimming shortened V by 4 bases and J by 0 bases, and 10 bases separated the two germline ends. The DNA for the CDR3 is TGCGCCAGCAGCCCTCCCGGGGGCTCTGGGGCCAACGTCCTGACTTTC. It yields the protein CASSPPGGSGANVLTF.

This clonotype was detected a few times. The rearrangement links TRBV13 to TRBJ1-1, with D maybe TRBD1 (5 bases). The germline V gene encodes CDR1 PRHDT and CDR2 FYEKMQ (reference sequence). V shed 5 bases and J shed 5 bases, with 9 bases lying between them. CDR3 length: 12 residues. The DNA of the CDR3 is TGTGCCAGCAGCGCCACAGGTACTGAAGCTTTCTTT. Its translation: CASSATGTEAFF.

The rearrangement joins TRBV6-1 to TRBJ2-1; D remains unclear. Trimming took off 6 bases at V and 1 base at J, with 19 bases between the two ends. This CDR3 has 17 amino acids. In germline, CDR1 is MNHNS, CDR2 SASEGT. CDR3 in DNA: TGTGCCAGCAGCCGGAGATGGCTAGAAGCATCCTACAATGAGCAGTTCTTC. Protein sequence: CASSRRWLEASYNEQFF.

This clonotype has more than one count but fewer than ten. V gene TRBV20-1 combines with J gene TRBJ2-1; no clear D gene. The CDR3 has 14 amino acids. Trimming pared 3 bases from V and 5 bases from J, leaving 14 bases between. Germline loops: CDR1 DFQATT, CDR2 SNEGSKA (reference sequence). The CDR3 reads CSASGLPTDNEQFF. CDR3 DNA: TGCAGTGCTAGTGGGCTACCTACCGACAATGAGCAGTTCTTC.

This clonotype was counted between two and nine times. The DNA for the CDR3 is TGTGCCAGCAGTTTTACAGGGGGTCTAGCTGTGGATACGCAGTATTTT. Translating gives CASSFTGGLAVDTQYF. This chain uses TRBV27 with TRBJ2-3; TRBD1 agrees at 8 bases. Unmatched junction bases numbered 11, after V lost 3 bases and J lost 6 bases. The CDR3 length is 16 residues. The germline V gene encodes CDR1 MNHEY and CDR2 SMNVEV (reference sequence).

This clonotype has just a few counts. This chain joins TRBV28 and TRBJ2-6; D not resolved. Germline V lookup: CDR1 MDHEN, CDR2 SYDVKM. This CDR3 region has 15 residues. Trimming pared 7 bases from V and 3 bases from J, leaving 13 bases between. The CDR3 bases are TGTGCCAGCACCCCCCCGGGCTTTGGGGCCAACGTCCTGACTTTC. Translating gives CASTPPGFGANVLTF.

The chain recombines TRBV30 with TRBJ1-1, with D possibly TRBD1 on 6 matching bases. V was shortened by 0 bases and J by 8 bases, with 19 bases between the two germline ends. The CDR3 is made up of 15 amino acids. CDR1 and CDR2 (germline): GTSNPN, SVGIG (reference sequence). The CDR3 DNA sequence: TGTGCCTGGAGTGTGCCAAGCTTGGGGGGGCTCGAAGCTTTCTTT. Its protein product is CAWSVPSLGGLEAFF.

This clonotype has ten or more counts. The CDR3 sequence is CSAPMGGNYGYTF. CDR3 sequence (DNA): TGCAGTGCTCCTATGGGGGGAAACTATGGCTACACCTTC. The chain combines TRBV20-1 with TRBJ1-2; a weak D match, TRBD1 (5 bases). Per the germline V gene, CDR1 is DFQATT and CDR2 is SNEGSKA (reference sequence). V was shortened by 5 bases and J by 2 bases, with 12 bases between the two germline ends. This CDR3 has 13 residues.

This clonotype was seen just once. This sequence may be a read error, since a much larger clone differs from it by one base. The V and J genes are TRBV6-6 and TRBJ1-5, with no clear D. Germline CDR1 is MNHNY and CDR2 is SVGAGI (reference sequence). This CDR3 contains 13 residues. The V gene lost 0 bases and the J gene lost 5 bases, with 5 bases spanning the gap. The CDR3 here is CASSYSEDQPQHF. For the CDR3, the DNA is TGTGCCAGCAGTTACTCAGAGGATCAGCCCCAGCATTTT.

This clonotype occurred a few times. This rearrangement joins TRBV6-1 to TRBJ2-3; 13 bases agree with TRBD2. The CDR3 spans 18 residues. CDR1 is MNHNS, CDR2 SASEGT, per germline. After removal of 1 base from V and 3 bases from J, the junction contained 7 bases not matched to a gene. The CDR3 protein is CASSEVLRTSGSTDTQYF. DNA for the CDR3: TGTGCCAGCAGTGAAGTCTTGAGGACTAGCGGGAGTACAGATACGCAGTATTTT.